This record covers a single T cell receptor beta chain. The data were obtained in a study of blood T cell repertoires in COVID-19. Study-level information: The United States, Italy and Spain supplied acute and convalescent COVID-19 samples. Nucleic acid was either cDNA or gDNA, and it came from T cells, B-cell-depleted T cells, or PBMCs.

Per the authors' pipeline: Nucleated cell number was recorded as an estimate derived from reference gene primer amplification. Generated by immunoSEQ multiplex PCR, the TCRdb table keeps only in-frame clones and is missing some. The D gene and trimming were derived from the DNA, and the V and J assignments and clone size from that table. In the table there are about 200,000 clones, 80% of which are singletons. V was shortened by 2 bases and J by 4 bases, with 8 bases between the two germline ends. The CDR3 length is 13 residues. Germline CDR1 reads SGHNT; CDR2 reads YENEEA. The sequence was collected from a woman between 65 and 79 years old with acute or convalescent COVID-19. This rearrangement joins TRBV11-3 to TRBJ1-1, with D unresolved. The source material was peripheral blood. CDR3 amino acids: CASSLRRSTEAFF. Here the CDR3 DNA reads TGTGCCAGCAGCTTAAGAAGGAGCACTGAAGCTTTCTTT.